This TCR beta chain was captured by sequencing in a study of a mutant IDH1 vaccine in newly diagnosed glioma. On the study more broadly: Vaccination started 4-6 weeks after radiotherapy alone, or with temozolomide cycles. Treated patients were approximately 62% male, roughly 38% female, mean age around 40 years. Earlier therapy was either radiotherapy, temozolomide, or both, and most got both.

Libraries were prepared by immunoSEQ multiplex PCR; TCRdb keeps only in-frame clonotypes and omits some of them. In the table there are about 25,000 clones, 77% of which are singletons. Concerning this clone itself: As yet, its antigen is unknown.

The CDR3 extends over 13 amino acids. V was clipped by 2 bases and J by 12 bases; unmatched bases: 4. Per the germline V gene, CDR1 is ENHRY and CDR2 is SYGVKD. The time point: week 5, during vaccination. A single vaccine dose contained 300 ug of mutant IDH1 20-mer peptide, and topical imiquimod was used with it. Tumors from donors were new WHO grade 3 or 4 IDH1-mutant astrocytomas with ATRX loss. The source of this sequence is a man in his forties with glioma. The rearrangement joins TRBV10-3 to TRBJ2-4, with TRBD1 identical over 10 bases. The sample was PBMCs, taken from a glioma patient whose treatment included an IDH1 peptide vaccine. CDR3 amino acids: CAISEQDRGTQYF. The CDR3 nucleotides read TGTGCCATCAGTGAGCAGGACAGGGGGACTCAGTACTTC.